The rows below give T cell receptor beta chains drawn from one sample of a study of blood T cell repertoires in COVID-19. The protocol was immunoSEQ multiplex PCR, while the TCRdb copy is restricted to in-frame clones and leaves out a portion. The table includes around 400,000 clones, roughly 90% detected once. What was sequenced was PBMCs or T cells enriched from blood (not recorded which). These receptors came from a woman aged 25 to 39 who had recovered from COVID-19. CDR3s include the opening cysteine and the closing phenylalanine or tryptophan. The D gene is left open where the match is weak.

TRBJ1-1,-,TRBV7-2,TGTGCCAGCAGCTTAGATCCGGTGAGGAACACTGAAGCTTTCTTT,CASSLDPVRNTEAFF
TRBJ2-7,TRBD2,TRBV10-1,TGCGCCAGCAGTGATCTAGCGGGAGCCGAGCAGTACTTC,CASSDLAGAEQYF
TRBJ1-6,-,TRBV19,TGTGCCAGTAGTACGACACGCTCAACCCGCTCCTATAATTCACCCCTCCACTTT,CASSTTRSTRSYNSPLHF
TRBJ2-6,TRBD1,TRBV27,TGTGCCAGCAGTCGATTTGGGGACAGTCTCCCCTCTGGGGCCAACGTCCTGACTTTC,CASSRFGDSLPSGANVLTF
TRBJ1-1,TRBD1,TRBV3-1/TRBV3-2,TGTGCCAGCAGCCTCTTTCTACAGGGGGTTCACGGCACTGAAGCTTTCTTT,CASSLFLQGVHGTEAFF
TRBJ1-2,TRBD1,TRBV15,TGTGCCACCAGTCCGTATACAGGGGGGCTTGGCTACACCTTC,CATSPYTGGLGYTF
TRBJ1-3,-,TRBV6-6,TGTGCCAGCAGTTTACCCGGCTCTGGAAACACCATATATTTT,CASSLPGSGNTIYF
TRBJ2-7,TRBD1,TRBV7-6,TGTGCCAGCAGCTTAGATAGAACCGGGACAGGGGCGATCTACGAGCAGTACTTC,CASSLDRTGTGAIYEQYF
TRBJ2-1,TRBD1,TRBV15,TGTGCCACCAACGCGGGACAGGGGGTTAATGAGCAGTTCTTC,CATNAGQGVNEQFF
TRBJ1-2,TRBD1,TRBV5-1,TGCGCCAGCACAGAGCTCCAGGGGGGATATGGCTACACCTTC,CASTELQGGYGYTF
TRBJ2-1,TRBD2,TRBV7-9,TGTGCCAGCAGCCCAGGACTAGCGGTAGGGTATAATGAGCAGTTCTTC,CASSPGLAVGYNEQFF